Shown below are 5 T cell receptor beta chains from a single sample sequenced in a study of T cells after yellow fever vaccination (dated by TCRdb to the late 2010s). Library method: 5' RACE. Reads for this sample came from an Illumina HiSeq 2500. TCRdb reanalyzed the raw reads on its own, using fastp at Q25 for trimming and MiXCR for clone calling, and kept in-frame beta chains. Every distinct CDR3 protein forms one entry, paired with its most common genes and DNA. In this sample the table shows about 74,000 distinct CDR3 sequences, more than 5.5% of which occur a single time. The ten largest clones capture under 45% of the sample. The intended sense of this specimen's treatment or condition label: live attenuated yellow fever vaccine strain. The source was CD8+ T cells sorted from PBMCs, collected 5 days after the first yellow fever vaccination. The receptors stem from a man aged 18-30 years who received the YFV17D yellow fever vaccine.

This clonotype was seen repeatedly, ten times or more. The chain joins TRBV12-3 or TRBV12-4 to TRBJ2-4, with 7 bases lining up with TRBD1. The CDR3 totals 12 residues. V was pared by 3 bases and J by 9 bases, with 2 bases of the junction left unmatched. The CDR3 sequence: CASSLTGTIQYF. The CDR3 nucleotides read TGTGCCAGCAGTTTGACAGGGACCATTCAGTACTTC.

This clonotype came up many times. V and J are TRBV4-2 and TRBJ2-1; 10 bases align to TRBD2. V was pared by 0 bases and J by 6 bases, with 2 bases of the junction left unmatched. Germline assignment: CDR1 LGHNA and CDR2 YNFKEQ. This CDR3 spans 15 amino acids. Here the CDR3 DNA reads TGTGCCAGCAGCCAAGATAGCGGGGGGCCCAATGAGCAGTTCTTC. It is translated as CASSQDSGGPNEQFF.

This clonotype was counted at least ten times. The rearrangement uses TRBV4-3 and TRBJ2-5; the D call may be TRBD1 or TRBD2 (6 bases each). The CDR3 runs to 14 residues. V gave up 5 bases and J gave up 5 bases, with 15 bases separating them. Germline lookup yields CDR1 LGHNA and CDR2 YSLEER. The CDR3 spells CASSKGGFGETQYF. Here the CDR3 DNA reads TGCGCCAGCAGCAAAGGGGGGTTCGGGGAGACCCAGTACTTC.

In its sample, this clonotype was seen a few times. The V call is TRBV6-2 or TRBV6-3, the J call TRBJ2-3, with a tentative D call TRBD2 (6 bases). The germline V gene has CDR1 MNHEY and CDR2 SVGEGT. CDR3 length: 15 amino acids. Trimming pared 5 bases from V and 4 bases from J, leaving 16 bases between. The CDR3 DNA is TGTGCCAGCAGTCCCGCTGGAGGGGTCCCAGATACGCAGTATTTT. Its translation: CASSPAGGVPDTQYF.

This clonotype was seen repeatedly, ten times or more. This chain links TRBV11-2 with TRBJ1-2; D gene unclear. In germline, CDR1 is SGHAT, CDR2 FQNNGV. V dropped 2 bases and J dropped 6 bases, with 10 bases sitting between them. CDR3 length: 13 residues. The CDR3 here is CASSLIAFNGYTF. DNA of the CDR3: TGTGCCAGCAGCTTAATAGCTTTTAATGGCTACACCTTC.